Reported below is one T cell receptor (beta chain). This clonotype has a count of ten or more. The antigen it binds to is not known. A junction boundary mismatches the germline segment, possibly from a read error. The data were obtained in a study of T cell repertoires in cytomegalovirus infection (dated by TCRdb to about 2019). With respect to the entire study: Donor HLA type was relevant to the analysis, as public TCR beta signatures indicated carriage of CMV infection together with the matching HLA type. Broad study findings and their caveats: Carriers of CMV infection plus the relevant HLA type were discriminated by the cumulative frequency of public TCR beta family members in the study cohort and in an independent roughly 400-donor cohort. In the ex vivo response, HLA-C-restricted CMV-specific TCR beta clonotypes were dominant, and in two of eight donors the single most frequent clonotype came from this HLA-C-restricted group.

Sequencing used an Illumina HiSeq 1500. Starting from the raw public reads, TCRdb applied fastp trimming at Q25, assembled clones with MiXCR and retained in-frame beta chains. A single entry per CDR3 protein holds the most common genes and DNA from its merged rows. This sample gives approximately 490,000 distinct CDR3 sequences in total; about 11% of them show up just once. The leading ten clones occupy about a tenth of the sample. The CDR3 contains 15 residues, cysteine and phenylalanine counted. The retained sequence is limited to the CDR3, 45 bases, with the frame set at the first base. CDR1 and CDR2 (SSHAT, FNYEAQ) derive from the germline V gene (reference sequence).

The sample taken for sequencing was PBMCs. This TCR was sampled from a human donor in good health (CMV status not recorded). Some clones in this sample may be carry-over from other donors' samples. The chain was built from TRBV7-7 and TRBJ2-2, and TRBD1 matches 10 of the central bases. The CDR3 has the sequence CASRSGQGRTGELFF. Read as DNA, the sequence is TGTGCTAGCAGGTCGGGACAGGGGAGGACCGGGGAGCTGTTTTTT.